Below, 20 T cell receptor beta chains from the same sample are listed, as sequenced in a study of cytomegalovirus exposure and HLA in healthy donors. The PCR was carried out with 60 Vbeta primers and 13 Jbeta primers. Sequencing used immunoSEQ multiplex PCR; TCRdb keeps in-frame clones, though not all of them. The repertoire has about 200,000 clones, over 60% of them found once; the top ten carry roughly 1.1%. What was sequenced was PBMCs. The receptors come from a middle-aged woman in good health and CMV-seronegative.

J is TRBJ2-3 and V is TRBV30, with a tentative D call TRBD2 (6 bases). The CDR3 loop spans 15 amino acids. CDR1 GTSNPN and CDR2 SVGIG come from the germline V gene (reference sequence). Trimming left V 2 bases short and J 5 bases short, with 17 bases between. The CDR3 is CAWSPWRDRGDTQYF. DNA for the CDR3: TGTGCCTGGAGTCCGTGGCGGGATAGGGGAGATACGCAGTATTTT.

This chain uses TRBV11-2 with TRBJ2-7, with TRBD2 matching 8 bases. Germline loops: CDR1 SGHAT, CDR2 FQNNGV. The CDR3 totals 14 residues. Trimming cost V 4 bases and J 3 bases; bases outside gene matches: 5. CDR3 loop: CASSSPGLDYEQYV. CDR3 in DNA: TGTGCCAGCAGCTCACCGGGACTAGACTACGAGCAGTACGTC.

The chain employs TRBV7-2 and TRBJ1-4, with D maybe TRBD1 (5 bases). The V gene lost 5 bases and the J gene lost 4 bases, with 11 bases spanning the gap. The germline gives CDR1 SGHTA, CDR2 FQGNSA. The CDR3 is made up of 14 amino acids. CDR3 residues: CASSPGGINEKLFF. The CDR3 bases are TGTGCCAGCAGCCCCGGGGGAATTAATGAAAAACTGTTTTTT.

CDR3 protein: CSVLGVGSSYEQYF. CDR3 DNA sequence: TGCAGCGTCCTCGGAGTCGGGAGCTCCTACGAGCAGTACTTC. This chain uses TRBV29-1 with TRBJ2-5, with D possibly being TRBD2 (6 bases). The J call is in doubt because the DNA end fits TRBJ2-7 better. CDR1 is SQVTM, CDR2 ANQGSEA, per germline. The CDR3 is 14 amino acids.

The chain recombines TRBV18 with TRBJ2-4; 7 nucleotides agree with TRBD1. There are 13 residues in the CDR3. CDR1 is KGHSH, CDR2 LQKENI, per germline. V was pared by 4 bases and J by 6 bases, with 3 bases of the junction left unmatched. The CDR3 protein is CASSLDRANIQYF. In DNA, the CDR3 is TGTGCCAGCTCACTTGACAGGGCAAACATTCAGTACTTC. Together with reference TRBV18 and TRBJ2-4, the CDR3 gives the full variable domain: NAGVMQNPRHLVRRRGQEARLRCSPMKGHSHVYWYRQLPEEGLKFMVYLQKENIIDESGMPKERFSAEFPKEGPSILRIQQVVRGDSAAYFCASSLDRANIQYFGAGTRLSVL.

The rearrangement joins TRBV11-3 to TRBJ2-1; 7 bases match TRBD2. Germline V gene lookup returns CDR1 SGHNT and CDR2 YENEEA. With V trimmed by 7 bases and J by 6 bases, 6 bases remained unmatched. The CDR3 loop spans 13 amino acids. The CDR3 reads CASNLLASNEQFF. The CDR3 coding sequence is TGTGCCAGCAACCTACTAGCGTCCAATGAGCAGTTCTTC.

The chain carries TRBV29-1 and TRBJ2-7; D remains unclear. CDR3 length: 13 residues. Per germline, CDR1 SQVTM and CDR2 ANQGSEA. V was trimmed by 4 bases and J by 1 base, leaving 11 bases between them. The CDR3 nucleotides are TGCAGCGTTGTGGGCAGTATTTCCTACGAGCAGTACTTC. Translation gives CSVVGSISYEQYF.

The table lists this clone with a count of one. The gene calls are TRBV21-1 and TRBJ2-3; the D call of TRBD1 is as the table states it, not checked on the DNA. TRBV21-1 is marked as a pseudogene. The CDR3 covers 17 residues. The DNA of the CDR3 is TGTGCCAGCAGCACTCATCCCGGGACAGGGGGTAGGGATACGCAGTATTTT. Encoded protein: CASSTHPGTGGRDTQYF.

The chain has TRBV5-1 and TRBJ2-3, with D possibly TRBD2 on 6 matching bases. Per germline, CDR1 SGHRS and CDR2 YFSETQ. Trimming removed 4 bases from V and 0 bases from J, with 12 bases in between. There are 15 residues in the CDR3. CDR3 region: CASSVGGASTDTQYF. The CDR3 bases are TGCGCCAGCAGCGTAGGCGGGGCGAGCACAGATACGCAGTATTTT.

This clone was counted only a few times. The rearrangement joins TRBV10-2 to TRBJ1-5; maybe TRBD1 (6 bases). This CDR3 has 15 residues. Germline CDR1 WSHSY, CDR2 SAAADI. Trimming took off 2 bases at V and 7 bases at J, with 15 bases between the two ends. Written as DNA, the CDR3 is TGCGCCAGCAGTGAGCGGTTGGGAAGGGGGCAGCCCCAGCATTTT. Its translation is CASSERLGRGQPQHF.

J is TRBJ1-5 and V is TRBV6-6; D may be TRBD1 (6 bases). Trimming stripped 5 bases from V and 0 bases from J, with 11 bases between. CDR1 and CDR2 from the germline V gene are MNHNY and SVGAGI (reference sequence). There are 15 residues in the CDR3. DNA of the CDR3: TGTGCCAGCAGTCCACAGGGTGGTAGCAATCAGCCCCAGCATTTT. As protein: CASSPQGGSNQPQHF.

The chain combines TRBV30 with TRBJ1-5, with 7 nucleotides matching TRBD1. The ends lost 4 bases at V and 1 base at J; junction bases unmatched: 10. Germline CDR1 reads GTSNPN; CDR2 reads SVGIG (reference sequence). The CDR3 length is 16 residues. CDR3 DNA: TGTGCCTGGAAAGGAGGAGAACAGGGGAGCAATCAGCCCCAGCATTTT. This gives the protein CAWKGGEQGSNQPQHF.

This sequence joins TRBV30 and TRBJ2-5; D remains unclear. CDR3 length equals 14 residues. From germline, CDR1 is GTSNPN and CDR2 SVGIG (reference sequence). V was clipped by 5 bases and J by 3 bases, with 16 bases between them. The CDR3 nucleotides are TGTGCCTGGGGCCCGAGTGGGCCAGAAGAGACCCAGTACTTC. Translated: CAWGPSGPEETQYF.

In this sample, this clone turned up once. The chain has TRBV19 and TRBJ1-5, with TRBD1 matching 8 bases. This CDR3 spans 16 amino acids. Germline CDR1 reads LNHDA; CDR2 reads SQIVND (reference sequence). The J segment lost 0 bases and the V segment lost 6 bases, leaving 7 bases of the junction unmatched. The CDR3 is CASSPRQGNSNQPQHF. CDR3 DNA sequence: TGTGCCAGTAGCCCCAGACAGGGGAATAGCAATCAGCCCCAGCATTTT.

This clone was detected only a few times. The chain is built from TRBV5-6 and TRBJ2-2, with a possible D match to TRBD2 (5 bases). The CDR3 runs 17 residues. The germline V and J ends were trimmed by 1 base and 3 bases, with 16 bases remaining between them. The germline CDR1 and CDR2 sequences are SGHDT and YYEEEE. For the CDR3, the DNA is TGTGCCAGCAGCTTGTGGACGGGGTTTCAGGACACCGGGGAGCTGTTTTTT. Translation gives CASSLWTGFQDTGELFF. Full variable domain (rest looked up from reference TRBV5-6 and TRBJ2-2): DAGVTQSPTHLIKTRGQQVTLRCSPKSGHDTVSWYQQALGQGPQFIFQYYEEEERQRGNFPDRFSGHQFPNYSSELNVNALLLGDSALYLCASSLWTGFQDTGELFFGEGSRLTVL.

The chain recombines TRBV11-3 with TRBJ2-1; D might be TRBD2 (6 bases). Germline lookup yields CDR1 SGHNT and CDR2 YENEEA. The CDR3 is made up of 14 amino acids. Deletions cut 5 bases from V and 9 bases from J, with 17 bases between. The CDR3 region is CASSTGLSKGEQFF. As DNA, the CDR3 is TGTGCCAGCAGCACGGGACTGAGCAAAGGTGAGCAGTTCTTC.

The chain employs TRBV7-3 and TRBJ2-3, with 7 bases matching TRBD2. CDR1 SGHTA and CDR2 FQGTGA come from the germline V gene. This CDR3 is built from 14 residues. Trimming at V came to 5 bases and at J to 3 bases, leaving 5 bases not matched to a gene. CDR3 DNA sequence: TGTGCCAGCAGCCAGCGGGATCGGACAGATACGCAGTATTTT. Encoded protein: CASSQRDRTDTQYF.

The rearrangement uses TRBV7-9 and TRBJ1-2, with 7 bases fitting TRBD1. Per germline, CDR1 SEHNR and CDR2 FQNEAQ (reference sequence). There are 15 residues in the CDR3. Trimming removed 7 bases from V and 7 bases from J; junction bases left unmatched: 15. CDR3 sequence: CASTRDRDRQSGYTF. CDR3 DNA: TGTGCCAGCACCCGGGACCGGGACAGACAAAGTGGCTACACCTTC.

The chain uses TRBV6-5 and TRBJ2-4; D might be TRBD2 (6 bases). The V gene's germline CDR1 is MNHEY and CDR2 SVGAGI. This CDR3 has 14 amino acids. Trimming removed 1 base from V and 3 bases from J, with 7 bases in between. In nucleotides, the CDR3 is TGTGCCAGCAGTTACTTAGCGGACAAAAACATTCAGTACTTC. Protein sequence: CASSYLADKNIQYF.

The chain links TRBV6-6 to TRBJ1-6, with TRBD1 as a possible D gene (6 bases). The V end was cut by 2 bases, the J end by 8 bases, with 13 bases between. The germline V gene encodes CDR1 MNHNY and CDR2 SVGAGI (reference sequence). The CDR3 is made up of 15 amino acids. The CDR3 is CASSYGGAWDSPLHF. CDR3 in DNA: TGTGCCAGCAGTTACGGGGGGGCATGGGATTCACCCCTCCACTTT.